Presented here are 2 T cell receptor beta chains from one specimen sequenced in a study of siplizumab effects on memory and regulatory T cells. TCRdb keeps only in-frame clones here, not all; method: immunoSEQ multiplex PCR. The sample consists of roughly 100,000 clones, 93% of them appearing once. The sample taken for sequencing was CD8+ T cells sorted from blood. These receptors were taken from a human donor in good health.

The chain carries TRBV6-5 and TRBJ2-3; 7 bases are a match to TRBD1. The germline CDR1 and CDR2 sequences are MNHEY and SVGAGI. The CDR3 runs 14 residues. Germline trimming cut 6 bases from V and 4 bases from J; bases unmatched to any gene: 7. The CDR3 DNA reads TGTGCCAGCAGCCCCGACAGGGTTGCAGATACGCAGTATTTT. Protein: CASSPDRVADTQYF.

V is TRBV27 and J is TRBJ2-7, with D unresolved. The CDR3 loop spans 15 amino acids. In germline, CDR1 is MNHEY, CDR2 SMNVEV (reference sequence). V dropped 0 bases and J dropped 0 bases, with 9 bases sitting between them. CDR3 sequence reads: CASSLSASFSYEQYF. The CDR3 nucleotides read TGTGCCAGCAGTTTATCCGCCTCTTTCTCCTACGAGCAGTACTTC.